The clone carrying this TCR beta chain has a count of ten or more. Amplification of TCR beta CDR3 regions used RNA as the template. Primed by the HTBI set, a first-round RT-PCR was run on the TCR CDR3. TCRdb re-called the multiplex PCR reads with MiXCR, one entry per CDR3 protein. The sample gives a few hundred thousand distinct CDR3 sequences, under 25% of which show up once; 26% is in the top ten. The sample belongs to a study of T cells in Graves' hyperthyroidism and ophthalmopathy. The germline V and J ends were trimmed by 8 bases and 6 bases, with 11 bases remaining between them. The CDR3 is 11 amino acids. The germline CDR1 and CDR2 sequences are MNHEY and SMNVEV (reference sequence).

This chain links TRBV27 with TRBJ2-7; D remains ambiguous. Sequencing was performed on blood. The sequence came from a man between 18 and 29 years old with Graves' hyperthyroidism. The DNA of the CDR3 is TGTGCCAGCTCAGAAGGCGGCGAGCAGTACTTC. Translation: CASSEGGEQYF.